This TCR beta chain originates from a study of blood T cell repertoires in COVID-19. Study summary: Samples taken during acute and convalescent COVID-19 were collected in the United States, Italy and Spain. Sources were T cells, B-cell-depleted T cells, or PBMCs; the material itself was cDNA or gDNA.

Using immunoSEQ multiplex PCR, the repertoire was profiled, and TCRdb retains in-frame clones only, with some absent. The table lists about 140,000 clones, 80% to 85% of them singletons. The TCR originated in a woman of 80 years or more with acute or convalescent COVID-19. Material: peripheral blood.

CDR3 amino acids: CAISETGGFGDTQYF. CDR3 coding DNA: TGTGCCATCAGTGAGACAGGGGGCTTTGGAGATACGCAGTATTTT. The rearrangement links TRBV10-3 to TRBJ2-3, with 9 bases identical to TRBD1. The length of the CDR3 is 15 residues. Losses at the gene ends were 2 bases for V and 5 bases for J; bases not matched to a gene: 5. Germline assignment: CDR1 ENHRY and CDR2 SYGVKD.